A selection of T cell receptor beta chains follows, all from one sample in a study of T cell repertoires in cytomegalovirus infection. In TCRdb, the reads were re-called with MiXCR into one record per CDR3 protein. The data show about 76,000 distinct CDR3 sequences, with roughly 3.5% seen just once and 4% to 5.5% held by the top ten. What was sequenced was PBMCs. These receptors were taken from a human donor in good health (CMV status not recorded). Some clones in this sample may be carry-over from other donors' samples. The CDR3 runs from the conserved cysteine through the conserved F or W. Each record gives: J gene, clone size, D gene, V gene, CDR3 DNA, CDR3 protein. The D gene is left open where the match is weak. The size entry gives once, few, many, or a class for an expanded clone.

>TRBJ1-1|many|NA|TRBV29-1
TGCAGCGTTGAAGATTCCACCGTTTTTCAAAACACTGAAGCTTTCTTT
CSVEDSTVFQNTEAFF
>TRBJ2-3|many|TRBD2|TRBV5-5
TGTGTCAGCAGCTCGGACCCCGGGAGGACCACAGATACGCAGTATTTT
CVSSSDPGRTTDTQYF
>TRBJ2-1|many|TRBD2|TRBV7-3
TGTGCCAGCAGCCCCGGAGGGGAGGGCGAGCAGTTCTTC
CASSPGGEGEQFF
>TRBJ1-4|many|NA|TRBV12-3/TRBV12-4
TGTGCCAGCAAAGGTCAGGGTAATGAAAAACTGTTTTTT
CASKGQGNEKLFF
>TRBJ1-5|many|TRBD1|TRBV19
TGTGCCAGTAACGGCCTCCCGGGACAGGGAAGAGACAGTCAGCCCCAGCATTTT
CASNGLPGQGRDSQPQHF
>TRBJ1-1|many|NA|TRBV7-2
TGTGCCAGCGGGTACAGAACTGAAGCTTTCTTT
CASGYRTEAFF
>TRBJ1-2|many|TRBD1|TRBV28
TGTGCCAGCAGTCCCGGACAGGGAAATAACTATGGCTACACCTTC
CASSPGQGNNYGYTF
>TRBJ1-4|many|TRBD1|TRBV12-3/TRBV12-4
TGTGCCAGCAGTGCGCGACAGGGGGCTGTTGAAAAACTGTTTTTT
CASSARQGAVEKLFF
>TRBJ1-2|many|NA|TRBV24-1
TGTGCCACCAGTGACGAGTCTACACAGGGCTACACCTTC
CATSDESTQGYTF
>TRBJ2-4|many|NA|TRBV20-1
TGCAGTGCTAGGCTAAGGGTGGCCAAAAACATTCAGTACTTC
CSARLRVAKNIQYF
>TRBJ2-1|many|NA|TRBV7-8
TGTGCCAGCAGCTTAGTTCATTTACGGCGAAGCTCCTACAATGAGCAGTTCTTC
CASSLVHLRRSSYNEQFF